The clone carrying this T cell receptor (beta chain) was detected a few times. Its antigen is not known. The germline CDR1 and CDR2 sequences are SQVTM and ANQGSEA. The CDR3 consists of 15 residues. J was trimmed by 4 bases and V by 5 bases; bases with no gene match: 9. The data are from a study of T cells after yellow fever vaccination. 5'RACE template switching generated TCR cDNA, adding a universal primer site and UMIs. TCRdb passed the 5' RACE reads through MiXCR, listing each CDR3 protein once. Counted here are some 340,000 distinct CDR3 sequences, roughly 4.3% occurring once; the ten biggest clones make up around 23%. Study conclusions and caveats: Clonotypes appearing in both CD4 and CD8 compartments existed, and their share was small. The booster response re-showed most primary clones: more than 95% CD4, roughly 91% CD8. Weaker, the secondary response peaked sooner, at day 5 versus 15.

This clonotype was obtained from a man between 18 and 35 years old who received the YFV17D yellow fever vaccine. The starting material was PBMCs, obtained 5 days after the yellow fever booster vaccination. The chain recombines TRBV29-1 with TRBJ2-3; TRBD2 matches at 10 bases. The CDR3 DNA reads TGCAGCGTTAAGAGCGGGGGGGCAGGTGCAGATACGCAGTATTTT. This encodes CSVKSGGAGADTQYF.